Listed here are 2 T cell receptor beta chains from one sample, sequenced in a study of cytomegalovirus exposure and HLA in healthy donors. TCRdb keeps only in-frame clones here, not all; method: immunoSEQ multiplex PCR. The sample includes about 73,000 clones, roughly 95% of them seen just once. The sequenced sample consisted of PBMCs. The origin of the receptors is a man between 18 and 35 years old in good health and CMV-seronegative.

The chain is built from TRBV27 and TRBJ2-3; perhaps TRBD2 as D (5 bases). The CDR3 extends over 15 amino acids. The germline V gene encodes CDR1 MNHEY and CDR2 SMNVEV (reference sequence). V shed 2 bases and J shed 3 bases, with 12 bases lying between them. This CDR3 is CASSLVQVATDTQYF. The CDR3 coding sequence is TGTGCCAGCAGTTTAGTCCAGGTAGCGACAGATACGCAGTATTTT.

V gene TRBV28 combines with J gene TRBJ1-2; 11 nucleotides align to TRBD1. CDR1 MDHEN and CDR2 SYDVKM come from the germline V gene. There are 15 residues in the CDR3. Trimming removed 6 bases from V and 6 bases from J; junction bases left unmatched: 9. CDR3 in amino acids: CASSKSGTGGHGYTF. CDR3 sequence (DNA): TGTGCCAGCAGCAAGTCCGGGACAGGGGGACATGGCTACACCTTC.